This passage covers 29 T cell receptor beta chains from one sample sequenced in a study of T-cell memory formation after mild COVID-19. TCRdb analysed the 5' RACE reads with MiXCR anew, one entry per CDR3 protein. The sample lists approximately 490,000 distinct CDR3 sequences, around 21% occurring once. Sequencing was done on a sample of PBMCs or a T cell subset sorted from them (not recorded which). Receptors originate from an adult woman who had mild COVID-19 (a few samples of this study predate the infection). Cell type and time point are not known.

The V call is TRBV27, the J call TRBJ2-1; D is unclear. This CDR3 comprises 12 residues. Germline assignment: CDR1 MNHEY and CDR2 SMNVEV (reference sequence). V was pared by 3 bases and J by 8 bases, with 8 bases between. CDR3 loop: CASSLGFDEQFF. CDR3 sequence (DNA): TGTGCCAGCAGTTTGGGTTTCGATGAGCAGTTCTTC.

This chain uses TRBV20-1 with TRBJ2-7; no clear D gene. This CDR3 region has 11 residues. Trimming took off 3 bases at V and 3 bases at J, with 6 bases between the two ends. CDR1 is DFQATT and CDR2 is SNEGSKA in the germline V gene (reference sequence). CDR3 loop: CSASPVYEQYF. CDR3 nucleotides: TGCAGTGCTAGCCCGGTCTACGAGCAGTACTTC.

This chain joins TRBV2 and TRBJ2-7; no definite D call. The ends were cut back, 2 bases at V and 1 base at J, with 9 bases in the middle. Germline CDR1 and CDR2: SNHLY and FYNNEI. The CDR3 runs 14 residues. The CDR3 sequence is CASSEQGNSYEQYF. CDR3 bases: TGTGCCAGCAGTGAACAAGGGAATTCCTACGAGCAGTACTTC.

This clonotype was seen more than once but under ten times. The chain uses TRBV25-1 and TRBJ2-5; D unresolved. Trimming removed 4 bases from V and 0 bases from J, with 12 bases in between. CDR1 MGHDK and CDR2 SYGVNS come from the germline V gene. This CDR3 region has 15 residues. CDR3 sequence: CASSAIQSYQETQYF. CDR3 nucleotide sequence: TGTGCCAGCAGTGCCATCCAGAGCTACCAAGAGACCCAGTACTTC.

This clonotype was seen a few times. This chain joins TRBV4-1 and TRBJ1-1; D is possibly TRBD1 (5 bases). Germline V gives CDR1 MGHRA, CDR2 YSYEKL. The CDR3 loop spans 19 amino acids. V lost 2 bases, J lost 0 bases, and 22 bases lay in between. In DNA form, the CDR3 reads TGCGCCAGCAGCCAACTTCCGGGGGTGAACCCACGCATGAACACTGAAGCTTTCTTT. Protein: CASSQLPGVNPRMNTEAFF.

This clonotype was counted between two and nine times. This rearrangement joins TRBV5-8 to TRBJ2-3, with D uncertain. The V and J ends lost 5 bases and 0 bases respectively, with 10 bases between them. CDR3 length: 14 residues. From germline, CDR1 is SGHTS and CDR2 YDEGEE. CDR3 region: CASRDRPSTDTQYF. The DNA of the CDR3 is TGTGCCAGCAGGGACCGTCCTAGCACAGATACGCAGTATTTT.

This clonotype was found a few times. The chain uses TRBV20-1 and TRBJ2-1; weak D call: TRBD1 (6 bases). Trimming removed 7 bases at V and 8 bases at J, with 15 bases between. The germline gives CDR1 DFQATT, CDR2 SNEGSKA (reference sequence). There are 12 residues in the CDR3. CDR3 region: CSVRRGHDEQFF. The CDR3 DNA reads TGCAGTGTTCGACGGGGACACGATGAGCAGTTCTTC.

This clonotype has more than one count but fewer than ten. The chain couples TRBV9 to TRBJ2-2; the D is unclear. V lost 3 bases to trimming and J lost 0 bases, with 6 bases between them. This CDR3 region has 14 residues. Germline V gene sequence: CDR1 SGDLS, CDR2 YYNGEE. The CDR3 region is CASSEQANTGELFF. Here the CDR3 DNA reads TGTGCCAGCAGCGAACAAGCGAACACCGGGGAGCTGTTTTTT.

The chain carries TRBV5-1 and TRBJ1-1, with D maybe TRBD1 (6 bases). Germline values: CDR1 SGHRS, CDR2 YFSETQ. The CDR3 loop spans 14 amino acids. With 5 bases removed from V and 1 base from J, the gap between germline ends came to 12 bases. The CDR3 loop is CASSQQGSNTEAFF. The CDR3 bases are TGCGCCAGCAGTCAACAGGGCTCGAACACTGAAGCTTTCTTT.

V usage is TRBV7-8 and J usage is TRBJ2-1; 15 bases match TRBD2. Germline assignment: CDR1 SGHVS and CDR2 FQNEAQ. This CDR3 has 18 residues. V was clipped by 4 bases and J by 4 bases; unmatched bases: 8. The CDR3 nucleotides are TGTGCCAGCAGCTACCCCGGGACTAGCGGGGGGCCATACAATGAGCAGTTCTTC. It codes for CASSYPGTSGGPYNEQFF. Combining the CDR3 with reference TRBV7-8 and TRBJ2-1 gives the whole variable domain GAGVSQSPRYKVAKRGQDVALRCDPISGHVSLFWYQQALGQGPEFLTYFQNEAQLDKSGLPSDRFFAERPEGSVSTLKIQRTQQEDSAVYLCASSYPGTSGGPYNEQFFGPGTRLTVL.

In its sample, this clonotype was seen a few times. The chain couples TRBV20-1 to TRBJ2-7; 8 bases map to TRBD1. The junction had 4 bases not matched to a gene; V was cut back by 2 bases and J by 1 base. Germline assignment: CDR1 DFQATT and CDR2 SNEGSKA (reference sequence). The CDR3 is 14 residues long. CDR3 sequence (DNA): TGCAGTGCTAGACAGGGGGCGGAATCCTACGAGCAGTACTTC. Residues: CSARQGAESYEQYF.

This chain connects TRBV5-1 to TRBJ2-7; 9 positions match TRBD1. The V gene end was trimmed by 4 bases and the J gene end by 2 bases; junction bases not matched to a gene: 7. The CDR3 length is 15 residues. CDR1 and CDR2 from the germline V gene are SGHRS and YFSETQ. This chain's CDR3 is CASSPGTGPAYEQYF. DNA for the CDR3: TGCGCCAGCAGCCCCGGGACAGGGCCAGCCTACGAGCAGTACTTC.

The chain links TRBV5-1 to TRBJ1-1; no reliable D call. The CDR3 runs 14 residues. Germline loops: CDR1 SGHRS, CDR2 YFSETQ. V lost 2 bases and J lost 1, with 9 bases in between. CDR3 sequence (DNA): TGCGCCAGCAGCTTTAGGGCCCAGAACACTGAAGCTTTCTTT. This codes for CASSFRAQNTEAFF.

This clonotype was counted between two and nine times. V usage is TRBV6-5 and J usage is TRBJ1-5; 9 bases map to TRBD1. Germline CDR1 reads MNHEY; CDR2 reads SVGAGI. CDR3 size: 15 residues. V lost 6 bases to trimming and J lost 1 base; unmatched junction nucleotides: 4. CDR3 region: CASRTGTGSNQPQHF. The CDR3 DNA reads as TGTGCCAGCAGGACCGGGACAGGGAGCAATCAGCCCCAGCATTTT.

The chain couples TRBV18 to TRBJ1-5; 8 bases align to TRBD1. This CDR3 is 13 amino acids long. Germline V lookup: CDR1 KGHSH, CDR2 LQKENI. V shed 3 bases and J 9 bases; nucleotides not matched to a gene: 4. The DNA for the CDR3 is TGTGCCAGCTCACCGGACAGGGCACGGCCCCAGCATTTT. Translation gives CASSPDRARPQHF.

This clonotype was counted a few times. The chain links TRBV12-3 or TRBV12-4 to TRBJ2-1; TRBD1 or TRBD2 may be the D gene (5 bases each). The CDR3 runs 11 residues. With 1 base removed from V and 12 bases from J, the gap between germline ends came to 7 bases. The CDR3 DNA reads TGTGCCAGCAGTTTAGGGGGACGGCAGTTCTTC. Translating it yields CASSLGGRQFF.

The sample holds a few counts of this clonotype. CDR3 coding DNA: TGTGCCAGCAGCCAAGATGCGGAGACCGGGTCCCGTGCTTATAGCAATCAGCCCCAGCATTTT. Translated: CASSQDAETGSRAYSNQPQHF. The genes are TRBV4-2 and TRBJ1-5; D unresolved. From germline, CDR1 is LGHNA and CDR2 YNFKEQ. The CDR3 totals 21 residues. Trimming took off 0 bases at V and 0 bases at J, with 24 bases between the two ends.

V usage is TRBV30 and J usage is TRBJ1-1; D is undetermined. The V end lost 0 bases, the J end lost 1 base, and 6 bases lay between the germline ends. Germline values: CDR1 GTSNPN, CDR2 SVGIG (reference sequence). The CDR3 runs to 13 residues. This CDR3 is CAWSVGENTEAFF. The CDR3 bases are TGTGCCTGGAGTGTCGGGGAGAACACTGAAGCTTTCTTT.

The CDR3 nucleotides are TGTGCCAGCAGGTCCAGGGGGATCGACAATGAGCAGTTCTTC. This codes for CASRSRGIDNEQFF. The chain joins TRBV6-1 to TRBJ2-1; TRBD1 matches 7 bases. Germline CDR1 MNHNS, CDR2 SASEGT. This CDR3 spans 14 amino acids. V shed 6 bases, J shed 5 bases, and the junction held 7 bases outside the gene matches.

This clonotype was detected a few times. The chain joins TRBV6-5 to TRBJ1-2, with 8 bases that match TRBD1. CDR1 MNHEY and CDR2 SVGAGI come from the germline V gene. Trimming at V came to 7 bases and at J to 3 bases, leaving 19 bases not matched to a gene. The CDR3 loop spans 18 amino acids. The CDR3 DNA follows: TGTGCCAGCACCCCCCGTGGGGCAGGGGGCATGGTAGACTATGGCTACACCTTC. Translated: CASTPRGAGGMVDYGYTF.

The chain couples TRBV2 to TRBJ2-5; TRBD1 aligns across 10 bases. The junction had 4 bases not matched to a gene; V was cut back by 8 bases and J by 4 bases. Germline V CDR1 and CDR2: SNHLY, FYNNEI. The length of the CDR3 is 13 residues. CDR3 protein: CASRTGGPETQYF. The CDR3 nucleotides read TGTGCCAGCCGGACAGGGGGGCCAGAGACCCAGTACTTC.

This chain's CDR3 is CASSREAGPSFGTEAFF. CDR3 nucleotides: TGCGCCAGCAGCAGGGAGGCTGGACCTTCGTTTGGCACTGAAGCTTTCTTT. The rearrangement uses TRBV4-3 and TRBJ1-1, with unresolved D. CDR1 is LGHNA and CDR2 is YSLEER in the germline V gene. Trimming removed 5 bases at V and 4 bases at J, with 23 bases between. The CDR3 extends over 17 amino acids.

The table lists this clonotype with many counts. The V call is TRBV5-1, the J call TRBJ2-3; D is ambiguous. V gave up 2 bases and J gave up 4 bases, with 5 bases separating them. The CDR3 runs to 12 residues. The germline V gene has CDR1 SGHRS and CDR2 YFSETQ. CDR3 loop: CASSFGADTQYF. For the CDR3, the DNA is TGCGCCAGCAGCTTCGGCGCAGATACGCAGTATTTT.

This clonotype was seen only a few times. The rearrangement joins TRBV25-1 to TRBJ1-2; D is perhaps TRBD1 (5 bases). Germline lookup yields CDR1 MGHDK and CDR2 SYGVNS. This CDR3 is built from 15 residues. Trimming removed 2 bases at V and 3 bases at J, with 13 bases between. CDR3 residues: CASSEPGLSDYGYTF. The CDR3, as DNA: TGTGCCAGCAGTGAACCGGGACTCTCTGACTATGGCTACACCTTC.

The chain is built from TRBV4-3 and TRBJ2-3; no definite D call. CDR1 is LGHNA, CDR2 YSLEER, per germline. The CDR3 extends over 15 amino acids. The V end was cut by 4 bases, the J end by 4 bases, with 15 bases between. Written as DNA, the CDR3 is TGCGCCAGCAGCCCTTCCACGGGTGAGGCAGATACGCAGTATTTT. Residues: CASSPSTGEADTQYF.

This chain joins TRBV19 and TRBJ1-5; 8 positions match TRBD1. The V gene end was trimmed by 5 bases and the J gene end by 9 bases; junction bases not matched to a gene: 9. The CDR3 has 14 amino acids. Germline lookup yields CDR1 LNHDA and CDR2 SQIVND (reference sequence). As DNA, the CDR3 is TGTGCCAGTAGTGTCGGGTCTACAGGGGGGCCCCAGCATTTT. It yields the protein CASSVGSTGGPQHF.

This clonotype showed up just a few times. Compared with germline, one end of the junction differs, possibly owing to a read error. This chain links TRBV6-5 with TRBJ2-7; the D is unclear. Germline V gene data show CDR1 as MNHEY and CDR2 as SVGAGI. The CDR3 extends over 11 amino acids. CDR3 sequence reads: CVSQSSYEQYF. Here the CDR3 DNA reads TGCGTTTCACAGAGCTCCTACGAGCAGTACTTC.

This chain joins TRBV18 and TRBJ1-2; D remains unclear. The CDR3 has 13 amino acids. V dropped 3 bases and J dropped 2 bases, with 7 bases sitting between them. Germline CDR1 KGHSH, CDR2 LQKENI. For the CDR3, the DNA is TGTGCCAGCTCACCCTTCGAGAACTATGGCTACACCTTC. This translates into CASSPFENYGYTF.

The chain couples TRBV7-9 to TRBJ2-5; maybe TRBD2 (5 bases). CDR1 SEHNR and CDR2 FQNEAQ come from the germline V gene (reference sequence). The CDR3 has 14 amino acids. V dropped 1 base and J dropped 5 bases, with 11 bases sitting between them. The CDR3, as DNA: TGTGCCAGCAGCTTAGTCGGCGGGTCGGAGACCCAGTACTTC. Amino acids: CASSLVGGSETQYF.